This T cell receptor (beta chain) was profiled in a study of blood T cell repertoires in COVID-19. The table came from immunoSEQ multiplex PCR; TCRdb's copy has only in-frame clones and leaves some out. The data show a few hundred thousand clones, just over 85% seen once. Germline trimming cut 3 bases from V and 0 bases from J; bases unmatched to any gene: 13. The CDR3 runs to 20 residues. Germline loops: CDR1 SGDLS, CDR2 YYNGEE. The sequenced sample was PBMCs or T cells enriched from blood (not recorded which). The clonotype was recovered from a woman in her thirties or forties with acute COVID-19. The rearrangement uses TRBV9 and TRBJ2-1; 12 positions match TRBD2. Here the CDR3 reads CASSGTWTSGISSSYNEQFF. In DNA form, the CDR3 reads TGTGCCAGCAGCGGAACCTGGACTAGCGGGATAAGCAGCTCCTACAATGAGCAGTTCTTC.